The 14 T cell receptor beta chains presented below share a single source sample, sequenced in a study of OX40 agonist ivuxolimab in advanced cancers. Produced via immunoSEQ multiplex PCR; TCRdb's table is partial and in-frame only. The data show 15,000 to 20,000 clones, with 86% seen just once and 0.69% held by the top ten. Sample: CD4+ or CD8+ T cells sorted from blood, taken in a trial of the OX40 agonist ivuxolimab. The receptor set was obtained from an adult with an advanced solid tumor such as melanoma, head and neck, liver or kidney cancer.

The V and J genes are TRBV9 and TRBJ1-6; TRBD1 matches at 7 bases. Germline V gene sequence: CDR1 SGDLS, CDR2 YYNGEE. The CDR3 totals 15 residues. After removal of 3 bases from V and 8 bases from J, the junction contained 8 bases not matched to a gene. The CDR3 DNA reads TGTGCCAGCAGCGCCCAGACAGGGATCGATTCACCCCTCCACTTT. As protein: CASSAQTGIDSPLHF.

The sample holds a few counts of this clone. The chain has TRBV9 and TRBJ2-5; possibly TRBD2 for D (5 bases). Trimming stripped 0 bases from V and 5 bases from J, with 8 bases between. In germline, CDR1 is SGDLS, CDR2 YYNGEE. CDR3 length equals 13 residues. CDR3 amino acids: CASSVAPGETQYF. CDR3 DNA sequence: TGTGCCAGCAGCGTAGCTCCGGGGGAGACCCAGTACTTC. The entire variable domain, with the rest obtained from reference TRBV9 and TRBJ2-5, is as follows: DSGVTQTPKHLITATGQRVTLRCSPRSGDLSVYWYQQSLDQGLQFLIQYYNGEERAKGNILERFSAQQFPDLHSELNLSSLELGDSALYFCASSVAPGETQYFGPGTRLLVL.

CDR3 nucleotide sequence: TGTGCCAGCAGCTTGGGACATCGCACAGATACGCAGTATTTT. Protein sequence: CASSLGHRTDTQYF. This chain connects TRBV7-2 to TRBJ2-3, with D possibly matching TRBD1 (6 bases). From germline, CDR1 is SGHTA and CDR2 FQGNSA. V lost 3 bases to trimming and J lost 1 base, with 8 bases between them. The CDR3 runs to 14 residues.

This clone was seen just once. V and J are TRBV20-1 and TRBJ2-5, with a weak D call TRBD2 (5 bases). The CDR3 has 11 amino acids. Germline V gene sequence: CDR1 DFQATT, CDR2 SNEGSKA (reference sequence). Deletions cut 3 bases from V and 3 bases from J, with 5 bases between. CDR3 loop: CSARREETQYF. The CDR3 DNA reads TGCAGTGCTAGGCGGGAAGAGACCCAGTACTTC.

The chain couples TRBV7-2 to TRBJ2-1; maybe TRBD1 (5 bases). V was cut by 1 base and J by 2 bases, with 6 bases left in between. CDR1 SGHTA and CDR2 FQGNSA come from the germline V gene. The CDR3 loop spans 14 amino acids. CDR3 region: CASSLGRAYNEQFF. Here the CDR3 DNA reads TGTGCCAGCAGCTTAGGCAGGGCCTACAATGAGCAGTTCTTC.

This clone was seen just once. The chain recombines TRBV30 with TRBJ1-2, with 9 bases that match TRBD1. The CDR3 is 15 amino acids. Trimming took 2 bases from V and 7 from J; bases not matched to a gene: 11. Germline CDR1 and CDR2: GTSNPN and SVGIG (reference sequence). CDR3 nucleotides: TGTGCCTGGAGTCCAACAGGGGGCGGGTCGAGTGGCTACACCTTC. It codes for CAWSPTGGGSSGYTF.

The chain has TRBV5-1 and TRBJ2-5; no reliable D call. Germline V gene lookup returns CDR1 SGHRS and CDR2 YFSETQ. This CDR3 is 11 amino acids long. Trimming took off 0 bases at V and 4 bases at J, with 1 base between the two ends. CDR3 loop: CASSLAETQYF. DNA of the CDR3: TGCGCCAGCAGCTTGGCAGAGACCCAGTACTTC.

The rearrangement links TRBV7-2 to TRBJ2-6; 7 nucleotides line up with TRBD1. CDR1 is SGHTA, CDR2 FQGNSA, per germline. V lost 5 bases, J lost 12 bases, and 13 bases stayed unmatched. The CDR3 covers 15 residues. The CDR3 nucleotides read TGTGCCAGCAGCCCAACCCGACAGGGATCGGGCGTCCTGACTTTC. Its protein is CASSPTRQGSGVLTF.

V gene TRBV5-1 combines with J gene TRBJ2-1; D perhaps matches TRBD1 (6 bases). CDR3 length equals 12 residues. Trimming took off 6 bases at V and 10 bases at J, with 14 bases between the two ends. Germline CDR1 and CDR2: SGHRS and YFSETQ. The CDR3 DNA follows: TGCGCCAGCAAAGAGGGGGTCTCCGAGCAGTTCTTC. Translation gives CASKEGVSEQFF.

The genes are TRBV6-6 and TRBJ2-2; possibly TRBD1 or TRBD2 for D (5 bases each). V dropped 4 bases and J dropped 3 bases, with 12 bases sitting between them. This CDR3 is 15 amino acids long. Per the germline V gene, CDR1 is MNHNY and CDR2 is SVGAGI (reference sequence). The CDR3 loop reads CASSSAGRDTGELFF. CDR3 DNA sequence: TGTGCCAGCAGTTCCGCAGGGCGGGACACCGGGGAGCTGTTTTTT.

V usage is TRBV5-6 and J usage is TRBJ2-2, with TRBD2 matching over 9 bases. V gave up 9 bases and J gave up 5 bases; unmatched junction bases: 11. The V gene's germline CDR1 is SGHDT and CDR2 YYEEEE. The CDR3 spans 15 residues. DNA of the CDR3: TGTGCCACCTTCCCAGGACTAGCGAGGACCGGGGAGCTGTTTTTT. Residues: CATFPGLARTGELFF.

The chain carries TRBV7-2 and TRBJ2-2; TRBD2 agrees at 7 bases. Germline loops: CDR1 SGHTA, CDR2 FQGNSA. J gave up 3 bases and V 0 bases, and 1 base lay outside the gene matches. This CDR3 spans 15 amino acids. CDR3 nucleotides: TGTGCCAGCAGCTTAGCGGGAGGGGACACCGGGGAGCTGTTTTTT. Its translation: CASSLAGGDTGELFF.

This chain connects TRBV11-2 to TRBJ1-1, with 10 bases matching TRBD1. Germline V CDR1 and CDR2: SGHAT, FQNNGV. This CDR3 has 12 residues. CDR3 sequence (DNA): TGTGCGACAGGGGGCGGATATACTGAAGCTTTCTTT. It is translated as CATGGGYTEAFF.

The V gene is TRBV5-1, the J gene TRBJ2-3; 15 bases fit TRBD2. J gave up 3 bases and V 4 bases, and 9 bases lay outside the gene matches. The CDR3 is made up of 18 amino acids. CDR1 and CDR2 (germline): SGHRS, YFSETQ. The CDR3 bases are TGCGCCAGCAGCAGGACTAGCGGGAGGGCCCTCGAGACAGATACGCAGTATTTT. This codes for CASSRTSGRALETDTQYF. The full variable domain, with the rest looked up from reference TRBV5-1 and TRBJ2-3, is KAGVTQTPRYLIKTRGQQVTLSCSPISGHRSVSWYQQTPGQGLQFLFEYFSETQRNKGNFPGRFSGRQFSNSRSEMNVSTLELGDSALYLCASSRTSGRALETDTQYFGPGTRLTVL.